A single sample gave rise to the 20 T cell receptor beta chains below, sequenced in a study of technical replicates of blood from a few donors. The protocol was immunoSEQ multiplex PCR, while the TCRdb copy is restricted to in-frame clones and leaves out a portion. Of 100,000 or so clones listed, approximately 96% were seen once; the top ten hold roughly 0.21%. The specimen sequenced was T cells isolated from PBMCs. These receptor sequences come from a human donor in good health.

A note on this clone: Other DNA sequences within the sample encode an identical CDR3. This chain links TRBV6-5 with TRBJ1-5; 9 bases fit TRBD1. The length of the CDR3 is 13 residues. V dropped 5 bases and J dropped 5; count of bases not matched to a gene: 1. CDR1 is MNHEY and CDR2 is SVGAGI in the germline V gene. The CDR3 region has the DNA TGTGCCAGCAGTCGACAGGGGGATCAGCCCCAGCATTTT. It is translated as CASSRQGDQPQHF.

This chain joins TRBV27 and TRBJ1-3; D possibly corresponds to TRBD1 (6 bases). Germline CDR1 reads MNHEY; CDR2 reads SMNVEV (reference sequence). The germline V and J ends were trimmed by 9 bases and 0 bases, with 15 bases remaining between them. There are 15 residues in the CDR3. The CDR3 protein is CASRGAGFSGNTIYF. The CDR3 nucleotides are TGTGCCAGTCGGGGGGCAGGATTCTCTGGAAACACCATATATTTT.

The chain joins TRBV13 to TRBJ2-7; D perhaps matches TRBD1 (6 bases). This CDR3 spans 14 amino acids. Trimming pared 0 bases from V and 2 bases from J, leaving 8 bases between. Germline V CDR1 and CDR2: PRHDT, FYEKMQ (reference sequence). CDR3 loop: CASSLGDSPYEQYF. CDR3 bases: TGTGCCAGCAGCTTAGGGGACAGCCCCTACGAGCAGTACTTC.

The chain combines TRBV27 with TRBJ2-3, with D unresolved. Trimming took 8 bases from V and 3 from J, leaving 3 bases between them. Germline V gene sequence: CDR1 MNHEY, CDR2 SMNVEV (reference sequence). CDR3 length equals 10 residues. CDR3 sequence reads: CASPTDTQYF. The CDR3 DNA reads TGTGCCAGCCCTACAGATACGCAGTATTTT.

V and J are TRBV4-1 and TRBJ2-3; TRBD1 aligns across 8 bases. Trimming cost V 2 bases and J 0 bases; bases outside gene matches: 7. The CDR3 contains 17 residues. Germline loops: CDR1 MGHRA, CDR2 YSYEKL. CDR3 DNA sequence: TGCGCCAGCAGCCAACACTCAGGGGGCCTAAGCACAGATACGCAGTATTTT. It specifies CASSQHSGGLSTDTQYF.

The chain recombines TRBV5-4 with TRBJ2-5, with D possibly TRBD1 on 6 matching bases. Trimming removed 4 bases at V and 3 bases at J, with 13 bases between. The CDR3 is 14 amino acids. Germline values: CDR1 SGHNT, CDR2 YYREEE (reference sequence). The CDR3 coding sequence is TGTGCCAGCAGCCGTCAGGGGTCCAAAGAGACCCAGTACTTC. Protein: CASSRQGSKETQYF.

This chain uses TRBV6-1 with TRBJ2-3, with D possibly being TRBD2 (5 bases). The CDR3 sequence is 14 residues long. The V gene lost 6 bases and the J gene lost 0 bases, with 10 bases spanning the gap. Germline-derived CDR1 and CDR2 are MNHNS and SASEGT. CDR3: CASRTILSTDTQYF. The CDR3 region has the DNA TGTGCCAGCAGGACTATTCTCAGCACAGATACGCAGTATTTT.

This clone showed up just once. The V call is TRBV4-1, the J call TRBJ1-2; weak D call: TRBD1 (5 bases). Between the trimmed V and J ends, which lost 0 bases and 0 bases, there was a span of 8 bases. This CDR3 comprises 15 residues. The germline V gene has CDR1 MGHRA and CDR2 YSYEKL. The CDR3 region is CASSQEDRTNYGYTF. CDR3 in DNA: TGCGCCAGCAGCCAAGAAGACAGAACTAACTATGGCTACACCTTC.

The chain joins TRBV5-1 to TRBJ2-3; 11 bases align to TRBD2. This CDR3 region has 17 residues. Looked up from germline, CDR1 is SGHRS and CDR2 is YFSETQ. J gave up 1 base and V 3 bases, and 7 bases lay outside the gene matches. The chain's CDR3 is CASSSTYSGGGTDTQYF. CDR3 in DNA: TGCGCCAGCAGCTCAACCTATAGCGGGGGGGGCACAGATACGCAGTATTTT.

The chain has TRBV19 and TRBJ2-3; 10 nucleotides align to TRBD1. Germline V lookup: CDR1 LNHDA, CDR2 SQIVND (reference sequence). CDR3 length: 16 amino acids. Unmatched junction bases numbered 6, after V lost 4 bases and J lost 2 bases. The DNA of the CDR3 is TGTGCCAGTAGTACCTGGACAGGGGGTTACACAGATACGCAGTATTTT. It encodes CASSTWTGGYTDTQYF.

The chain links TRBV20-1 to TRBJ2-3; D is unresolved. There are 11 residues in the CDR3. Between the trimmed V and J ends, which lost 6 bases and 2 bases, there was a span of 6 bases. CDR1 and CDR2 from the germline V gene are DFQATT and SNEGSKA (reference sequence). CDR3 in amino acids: CSAPFTDTQYF. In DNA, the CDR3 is TGCAGTGCCCCCTTCACAGATACGCAGTATTTT.

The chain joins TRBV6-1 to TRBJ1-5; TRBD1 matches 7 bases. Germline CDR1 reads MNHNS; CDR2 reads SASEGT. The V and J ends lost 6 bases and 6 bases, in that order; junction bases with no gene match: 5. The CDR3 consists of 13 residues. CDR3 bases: TGTGCCAGCAGACAGGGGCGTATTCAGCCCCAGCATTTT. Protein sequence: CASRQGRIQPQHF.

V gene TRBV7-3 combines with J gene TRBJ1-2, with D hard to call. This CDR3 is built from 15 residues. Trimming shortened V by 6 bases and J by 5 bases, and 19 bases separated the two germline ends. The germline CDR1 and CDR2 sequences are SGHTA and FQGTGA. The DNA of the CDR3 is TGTGCCAGCAGACCAAACCAACCCCGGGGATATGGCTACACCTTC. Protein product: CASRPNQPRGYGYTF.

The CDR3 nucleotides read TGTGCCAGCAGCTACCGGGACAGCACCTACGAGCAGTACTTC. This translates into CASSYRDSTYEQYF. The chain has TRBV5-8 and TRBJ2-7; the match to TRBD1 covers 7 bases. The CDR3 has 14 residues. With 3 bases clipped from V and 2 bases from J, the junction kept 5 bases outside the gene matches. CDR1 and CDR2 (germline): SGHTS, YDEGEE.

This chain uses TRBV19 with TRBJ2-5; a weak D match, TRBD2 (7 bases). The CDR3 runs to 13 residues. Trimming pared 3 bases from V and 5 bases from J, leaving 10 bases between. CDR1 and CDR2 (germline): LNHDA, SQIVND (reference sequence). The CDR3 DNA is TGTGCCAGTAGTATGACGGGGGGCGAGACCCAGTACTTC. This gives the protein CASSMTGGETQYF.

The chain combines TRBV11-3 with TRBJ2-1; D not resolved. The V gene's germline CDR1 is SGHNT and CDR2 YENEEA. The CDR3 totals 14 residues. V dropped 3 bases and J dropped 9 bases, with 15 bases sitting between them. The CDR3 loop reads CASSLQWSSSEQFF. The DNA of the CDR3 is TGTGCCAGCAGCTTGCAATGGTCTTCGAGTGAGCAGTTCTTC.

The CDR3 region is CASSLAFGGGLPSTDTQYF. As DNA, the CDR3 is TGCGCCAGCAGCTTGGCCTTTGGCGGGGGCTTGCCTAGCACAGATACGCAGTATTTT. The J gene is TRBJ2-3, the V gene TRBV5-1; the D gene is possibly TRBD2 (7 bases). The V end lost 0 bases, the J end lost 0 bases, and 20 bases lay between the germline ends. Germline-derived CDR1 and CDR2 are SGHRS and YFSETQ. This CDR3 is 19 amino acids long.

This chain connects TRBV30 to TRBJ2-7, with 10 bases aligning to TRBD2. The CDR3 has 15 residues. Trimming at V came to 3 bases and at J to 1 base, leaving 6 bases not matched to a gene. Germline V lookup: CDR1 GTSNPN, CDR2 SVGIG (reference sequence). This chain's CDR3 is CAWRLGSGGSYEQYF. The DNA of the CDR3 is TGTGCCTGGAGGTTAGGTAGCGGGGGGTCCTACGAGCAGTACTTC. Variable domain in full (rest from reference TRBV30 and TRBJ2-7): SQTIHQWPATLVQPVGSPLSLECTVEGTSNPNLYWYRQAAGRGLQLLFYSVGIGQISSEVPQNLSASRPQDRQFILSSKKLLLSDSGFYLCAWRLGSGGSYEQYFGPGTRLTVT.

CDR3 bases: TGTGCCAGCAGTTCTCCCGGGACTAGCAGCAATGAGCAGTTCTTC. Protein sequence: CASSSPGTSSNEQFF. This rearrangement joins TRBV28 to TRBJ2-1, with 9 bases aligning to TRBD2. The CDR3 loop spans 15 amino acids. V lost 4 bases, J lost 6 bases, and 7 bases stayed unmatched. CDR1 is MDHEN, CDR2 SYDVKM, per germline.

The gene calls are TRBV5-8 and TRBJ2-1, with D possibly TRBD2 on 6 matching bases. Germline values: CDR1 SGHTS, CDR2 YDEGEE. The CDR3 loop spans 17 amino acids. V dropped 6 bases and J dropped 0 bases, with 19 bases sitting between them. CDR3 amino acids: CASTRRGSGSSYNEQFF. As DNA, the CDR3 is TGTGCCAGCACTCGGCGTGGTAGCGGTAGCTCCTACAATGAGCAGTTCTTC.